There are a few counts of the clone carrying this TCR beta chain. A universal primer site was incorporated via template switching, and the cDNA contained unique molecular identifiers. TCRdb re-called the 5' RACE reads with MiXCR, one entry per CDR3 protein. The repertoire consists of nearly 900,000 distinct CDR3 sequences, with roughly 12% occurring once and the leading ten covering around 1.6%. The data stem from a study of identical twins. Looked up from germline, CDR1 is SGDLS and CDR2 is YYNGEE. CDR3 length: 15 amino acids. Trimming pared 0 bases from V and 4 bases from J, leaving 13 bases between. Every one of the donors was a healthy Caucasian. The same sample was also used in a study of yellow fever vaccine responses in identical twins.

The chain recombines TRBV9 with TRBJ1-1; D is uncertain. The clonotype was recovered from a woman younger than 30 in good health. Input material: PBMCs. The CDR3 reads CASSVGRGMVTEAFF. The CDR3 DNA is TGTGCCAGCAGCGTAGGCCGGGGTATGGTCACTGAAGCTTTCTTT.